This TCR beta chain emerged from a study of human T cells and chemical hapten exposure. Study information: A patient group, mainly female, showed alopecia areata, totalis or universalis.

The ends were cut back, 0 bases at V and 3 bases at J, with 9 bases in the middle. This CDR3 region has 13 residues. Per the germline V gene, CDR1 is SQVTM and CDR2 is ANQGSEA. Unique molecular identifiers were linked by the library to individual cDNA molecules. Original handling: Individual samples carried between roughly 23,224 and 700,000 TCRs, with more than 85,000 as the median. Via MiXCR, TCRdb re-called the RACE reads, giving one row per CDR3 protein. V and J calls and clone size were set by TCRdb, not the authors. The data show over 300,000 distinct CDR3 sequences, less than 6.5% seen once. As for time point: pre-sensitization, week 0. Treatment denoted: therapeutic diphenylcyclopropenone sensitization with weekly scalp DPC. Researchers sampled blood before each patch test went on. This clonotype was recorded many times.

J is TRBJ2-7 and V is TRBV29-1; no clear D gene. Sequencing was performed on whole blood, taken in connection with sensitization to the hapten diphenylcyclopropenone (DPC). This receptor was taken from a woman between 45 and 60 years old with alopecia areata. Some clones in this sample may be carry-over from other donors' samples. The CDR3 spells CSVEDESRYEQYF. The CDR3, as DNA: TGCAGCGTTGAAGACGAGAGCCGCTACGAGCAGTACTTC.